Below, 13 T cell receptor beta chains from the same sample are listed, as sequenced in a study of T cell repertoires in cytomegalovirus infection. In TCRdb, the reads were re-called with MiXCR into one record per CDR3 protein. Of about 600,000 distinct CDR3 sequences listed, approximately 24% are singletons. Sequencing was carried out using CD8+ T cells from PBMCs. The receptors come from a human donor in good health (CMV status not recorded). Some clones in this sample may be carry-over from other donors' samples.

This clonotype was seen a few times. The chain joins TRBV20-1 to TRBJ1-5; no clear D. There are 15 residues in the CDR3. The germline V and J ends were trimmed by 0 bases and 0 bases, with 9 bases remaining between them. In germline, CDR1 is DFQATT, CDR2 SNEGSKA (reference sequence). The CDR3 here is CSARDRLHSNQPQHF. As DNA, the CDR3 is TGCAGTGCTAGAGATAGGCTACATAGCAATCAGCCCCAGCATTTT.

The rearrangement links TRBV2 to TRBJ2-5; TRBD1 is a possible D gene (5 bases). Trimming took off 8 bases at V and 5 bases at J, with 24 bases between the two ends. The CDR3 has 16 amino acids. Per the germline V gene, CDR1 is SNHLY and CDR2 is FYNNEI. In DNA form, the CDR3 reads TGTGCCAGCTCAGGGTGGCAGGGCCCAACGTCGGAGACCCAGTACTTC. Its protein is CASSGWQGPTSETQYF.

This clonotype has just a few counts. The CDR3 loop reads CASSYSGTGDEQYF. In DNA, the CDR3 is TGTGCCAGCTCCTATTCCGGGACAGGGGACGAGCAGTACTTC. The chain uses TRBV4-2 and TRBJ2-7; TRBD1 agrees at 10 bases. The V segment lost 8 bases and the J segment 5 bases; nucleotides outside the gene matches: 9. The CDR3 is 14 amino acids. Germline assignment: CDR1 LGHNA and CDR2 YNFKEQ.

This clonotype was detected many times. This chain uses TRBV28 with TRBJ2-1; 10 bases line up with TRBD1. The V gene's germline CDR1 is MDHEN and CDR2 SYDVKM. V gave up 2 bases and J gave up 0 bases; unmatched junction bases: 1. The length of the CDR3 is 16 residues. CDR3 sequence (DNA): TGTGCCAGCAGTTTAAGGACAGGGGGCTCCTACAATGAGCAGTTCTTC. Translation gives CASSLRTGGSYNEQFF. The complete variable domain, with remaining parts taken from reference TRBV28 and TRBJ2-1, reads DVKVTQSSRYLVKRTGEKVFLECVQDMDHENMFWYRQDPGLGLRLIYFSYDVKMKEKGDIPEGYSVSREKKERFSLILESASTNQTSMYLCASSLRTGGSYNEQFFGPGTRLTVL.

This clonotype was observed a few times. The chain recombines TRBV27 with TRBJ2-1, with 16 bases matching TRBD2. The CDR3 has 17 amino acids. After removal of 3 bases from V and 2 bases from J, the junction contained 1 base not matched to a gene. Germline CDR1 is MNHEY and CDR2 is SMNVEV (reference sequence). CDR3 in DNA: TGTGCCAGCAGTTTGGGACTAGCGGGGGGGACCTACAATGAGCAGTTCTTC. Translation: CASSLGLAGGTYNEQFF.

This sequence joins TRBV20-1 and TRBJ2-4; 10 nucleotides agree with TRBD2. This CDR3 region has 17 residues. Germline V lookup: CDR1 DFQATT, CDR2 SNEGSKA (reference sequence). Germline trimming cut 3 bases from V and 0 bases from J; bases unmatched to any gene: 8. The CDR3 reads CSARDSGGFIAKNIQYF. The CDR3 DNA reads TGCAGTGCTAGGGATAGCGGGGGGTTCATAGCCAAAAACATTCAGTACTTC.

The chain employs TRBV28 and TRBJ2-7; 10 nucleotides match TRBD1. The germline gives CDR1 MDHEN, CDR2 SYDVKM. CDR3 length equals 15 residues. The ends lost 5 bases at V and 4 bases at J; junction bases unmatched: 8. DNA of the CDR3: TGTGCCAGCAGTCCCGGGACAGGGGCTTTGTACGAGCAGTACGTC. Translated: CASSPGTGALYEQYV.

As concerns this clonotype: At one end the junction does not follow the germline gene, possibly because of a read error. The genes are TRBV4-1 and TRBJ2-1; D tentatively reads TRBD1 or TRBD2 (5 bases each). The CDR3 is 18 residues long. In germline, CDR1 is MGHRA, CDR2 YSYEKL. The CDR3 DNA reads TGCACCAGCAGCCCGACCCCCGGGACCCCAGTCGAGATCGATGAGCAGTTCTTC. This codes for CTSSPTPGTPVEIDEQFF.

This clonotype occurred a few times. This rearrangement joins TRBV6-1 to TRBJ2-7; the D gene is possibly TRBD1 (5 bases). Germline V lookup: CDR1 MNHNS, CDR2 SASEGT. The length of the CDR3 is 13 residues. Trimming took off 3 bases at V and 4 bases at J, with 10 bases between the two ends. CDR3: CASSETVGYEQYV. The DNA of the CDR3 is TGTGCCAGCAGTGAGACAGTAGGGTACGAGCAGTACGTC.

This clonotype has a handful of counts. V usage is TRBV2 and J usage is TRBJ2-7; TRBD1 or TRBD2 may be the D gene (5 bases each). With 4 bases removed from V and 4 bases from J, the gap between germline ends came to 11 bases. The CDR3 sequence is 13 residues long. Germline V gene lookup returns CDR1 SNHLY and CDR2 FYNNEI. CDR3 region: CASSVRGAYEQYV. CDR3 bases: TGTGCCAGCAGTGTACGGGGCGCTTACGAGCAGTACGTC.

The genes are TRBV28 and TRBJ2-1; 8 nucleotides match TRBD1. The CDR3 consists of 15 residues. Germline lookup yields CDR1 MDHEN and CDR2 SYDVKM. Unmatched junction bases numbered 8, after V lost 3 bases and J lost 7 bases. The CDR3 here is CASSLRQGAGNEQFF. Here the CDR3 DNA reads TGTGCCAGCAGTTTGCGGCAGGGGGCTGGGAATGAGCAGTTCTTC.

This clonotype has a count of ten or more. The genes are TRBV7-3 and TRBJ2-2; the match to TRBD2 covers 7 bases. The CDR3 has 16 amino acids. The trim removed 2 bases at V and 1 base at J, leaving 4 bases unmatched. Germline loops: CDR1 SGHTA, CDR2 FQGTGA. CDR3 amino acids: CASSLGEGENTGELFF. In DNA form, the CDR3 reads TGTGCCAGCAGCTTAGGGGAGGGAGAGAACACCGGGGAGCTGTTTTTT.

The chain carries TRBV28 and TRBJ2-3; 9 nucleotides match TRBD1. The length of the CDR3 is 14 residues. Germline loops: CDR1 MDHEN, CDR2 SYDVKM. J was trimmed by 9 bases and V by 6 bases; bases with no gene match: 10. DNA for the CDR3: TGTGCCAGCAGCCGCCCCGGGACAGGGACCACGCAGTATTTT. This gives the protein CASSRPGTGTTQYF.